This T cell receptor (beta chain) was sequenced during a study of spatial heterogeneity in lung cancer. The overall study: The mean occurrence of each unique TCR and UMI combination in raw reads exceeded nine. Study-level findings and limits: Resection saw ubiquitous expanded tumor TCRs appear in blood more than follow-up did.

Every molecule of TCR cDNA had its own unique molecular identifier. MiXCR, run by TCRdb on the 5' RACE reads, gives a single entry per CDR3 protein. The sample yields roughly 80,000 distinct CDR3 sequences, around 7.8% seen once. As for this clonotype: What it recognizes is unknown. Relative to the germline gene, one junction end is altered; a read error may explain this.

Time point reported: sample taken at primary tumor resection. No cell sorting; template was whole RNA from tumor, lung tissue or PBMC. This clonotype originated in a male donor with early-stage non-small cell lung cancer. Specimen: PBMCs, collected at surgery.

CDR3 DNA: TGTGCCAACAGCCTCCAGGGAAGCTCTGGAAACACCATATATTTT. This gives the protein CANSLQGSSGNTIYF. The V and J genes are TRBV5-4 and TRBJ1-3, with TRBD1 as a possible D gene (5 bases). The CDR3 extends over 15 amino acids. Germline CDR1 SGHNT, CDR2 YYREEE (reference sequence).